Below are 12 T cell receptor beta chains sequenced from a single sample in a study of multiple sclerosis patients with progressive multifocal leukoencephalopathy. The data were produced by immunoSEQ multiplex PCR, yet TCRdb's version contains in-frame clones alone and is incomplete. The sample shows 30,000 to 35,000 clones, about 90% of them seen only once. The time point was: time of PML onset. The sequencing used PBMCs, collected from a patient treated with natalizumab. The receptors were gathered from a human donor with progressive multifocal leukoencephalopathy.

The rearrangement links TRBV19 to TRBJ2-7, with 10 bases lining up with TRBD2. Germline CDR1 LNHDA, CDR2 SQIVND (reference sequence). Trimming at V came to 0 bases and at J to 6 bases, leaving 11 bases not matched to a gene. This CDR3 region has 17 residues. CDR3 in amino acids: CASSIDLASGSSGEQYF. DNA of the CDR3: TGTGCCAGTAGTATAGATCTGGCTAGCGGGAGTTCGGGCGAGCAGTACTTC.

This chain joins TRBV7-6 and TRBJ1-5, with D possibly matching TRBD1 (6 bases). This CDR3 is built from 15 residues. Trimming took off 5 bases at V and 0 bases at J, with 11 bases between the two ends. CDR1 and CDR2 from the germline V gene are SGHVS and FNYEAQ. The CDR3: CASSPRQDSNQPQHF. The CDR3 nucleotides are TGTGCCAGCAGCCCGCGACAGGATAGCAATCAGCCCCAGCATTTT.

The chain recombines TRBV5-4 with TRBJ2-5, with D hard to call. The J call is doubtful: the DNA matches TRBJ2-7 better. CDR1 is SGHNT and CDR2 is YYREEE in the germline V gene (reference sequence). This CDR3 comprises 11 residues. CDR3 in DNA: TGTGCCAGCAGCCGTGACTACGAGCAGTACTTC. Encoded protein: CASSRDYEQYF.

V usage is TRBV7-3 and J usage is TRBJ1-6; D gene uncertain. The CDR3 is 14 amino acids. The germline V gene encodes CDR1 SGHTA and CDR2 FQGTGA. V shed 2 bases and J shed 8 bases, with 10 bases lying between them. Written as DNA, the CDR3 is TGTGCCAGCAGCTTAGACGTCGGCTATTCACCCCTCCACTTT. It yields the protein CASSLDVGYSPLHF.

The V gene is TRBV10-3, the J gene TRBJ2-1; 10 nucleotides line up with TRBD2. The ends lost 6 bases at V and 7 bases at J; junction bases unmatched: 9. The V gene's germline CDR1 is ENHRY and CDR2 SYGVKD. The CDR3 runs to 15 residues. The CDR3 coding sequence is TGTGCCATCAGAGATAGCGGGAGGTTAGATAATGAGCAGTTCTTC. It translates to CAIRDSGRLDNEQFF.

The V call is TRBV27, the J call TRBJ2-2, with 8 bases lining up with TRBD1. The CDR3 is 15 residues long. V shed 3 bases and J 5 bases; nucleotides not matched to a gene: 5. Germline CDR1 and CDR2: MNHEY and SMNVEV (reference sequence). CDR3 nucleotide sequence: TGTGCCAGCAGTTTTCAGGGGGCCAGGACCGGGGAGCTGTTTTTT. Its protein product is CASSFQGARTGELFF.

This chain's CDR3 is CASSSGTSGSSPGELFF. DNA for the CDR3: TGTGCCAGTAGTTCGGGGACTAGCGGGAGTAGTCCCGGGGAGCTGTTTTTT. The genes are TRBV19 and TRBJ2-2; 14 positions match TRBD2. The germline gives CDR1 LNHDA, CDR2 SQIVND (reference sequence). The length of the CDR3 is 17 residues. V lost 5 bases to trimming and J lost 6 bases; unmatched junction nucleotides: 8.

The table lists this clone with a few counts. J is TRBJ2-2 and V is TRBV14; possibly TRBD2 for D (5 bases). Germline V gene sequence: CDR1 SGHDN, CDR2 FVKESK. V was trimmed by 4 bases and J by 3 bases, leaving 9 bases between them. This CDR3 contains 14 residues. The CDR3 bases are TGTGCCAGCAGCCCCACACTAGACACCGGGGAGCTGTTTTTT. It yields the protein CASSPTLDTGELFF.

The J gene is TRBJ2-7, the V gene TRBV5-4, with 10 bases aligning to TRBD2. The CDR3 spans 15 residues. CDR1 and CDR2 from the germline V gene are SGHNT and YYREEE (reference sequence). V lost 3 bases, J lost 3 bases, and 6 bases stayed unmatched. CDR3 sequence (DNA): TGTGCCAGCAGCTCCTTAGCGGGAGGTCTCTACGAGCAGTACTTC. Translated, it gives CASSSLAGGLYEQYF.

The CDR3 nucleotides read TGTGCCAGCAGCTTACGGGCAGGAGACGATGTAAATGAGCAGTTCTTC. Encoded protein: CASSLRAGDDVNEQFF. The chain uses TRBV7-2 and TRBJ2-1; D remains ambiguous. Germline lookup yields CDR1 SGHTA and CDR2 FQGNSA. This CDR3 has 16 residues. With 2 bases removed from V and 7 bases from J, the gap between germline ends came to 18 bases.

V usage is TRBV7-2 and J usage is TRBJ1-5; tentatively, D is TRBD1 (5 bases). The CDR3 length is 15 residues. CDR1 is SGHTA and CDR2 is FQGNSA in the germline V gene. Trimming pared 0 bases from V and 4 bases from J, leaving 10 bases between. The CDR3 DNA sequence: TGTGCCAGCAGCTTAGCCGACAGAGTTAATCAGCCCCAGCATTTT. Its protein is CASSLADRVNQPQHF.

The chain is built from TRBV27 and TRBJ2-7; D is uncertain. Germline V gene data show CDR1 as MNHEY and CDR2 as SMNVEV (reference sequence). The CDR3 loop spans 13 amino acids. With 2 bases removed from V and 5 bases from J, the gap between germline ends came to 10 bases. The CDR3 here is CASSLLPRDEQYF. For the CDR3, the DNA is TGTGCCAGCAGTTTACTCCCCCGGGACGAGCAGTACTTC.